This is a list of T cell receptor beta chains from one sample in a study of human versus mouse CDR3 diversity and MHC coevolution. Data came from immunoSEQ multiplex PCR; TCRdb stores just in-frame clones and leaves some out. The sample includes roughly 81,000 clones, approximately 92% of them seen just once. Sequencing input: naive CD4+ T cells from blood. The source is a person aged 30-70 years in good health. Both conserved end residues are part of each CDR3. The D gene is left open where the match is weak. Clone size is not always given. Where it is, it says once, few, many or a class for expanded clones.

J: TRBJ2-7; size: once; D: TRBD2; V: TRBV6-5; CDR3: CASSEGGRAHEQYF; DNA: TGTGCCAGTTCCGAGGGCGGGAGGGCCCACGAGCAGTACTTC
J: TRBJ2-7; size: once; D: -; V: TRBV27; CDR3: CASRGHVAYEQYF; DNA: TGTGCCAGCAGGGGACACGTAGCCTACGAGCAGTACTTC
J: TRBJ1-4; size: -; D: -; V: TRBV6-6; CDR3: CASSYSGGDAIF; DNA: TGTGCCAGCAGTTACTCGGGGGGGGACGCGATCTTT
J: TRBJ1-1; size: -; D: -; V: TRBV7-3; CDR3: CASSPPSGRRTEAFF; DNA: TGTGCCAGCAGCCCCCCCTCGGGTCGACGGACTGAAGCTTTCTTT
J: TRBJ2-7; size: -; D: TRBD1; V: TRBV14; CDR3: CASSQEGLDRGRPYEQYF; DNA: TGTGCCAGCAGCCAAGAGGGTTTAGACAGGGGGAGACCCTACGAGCAGTACTTC
J: TRBJ2-7; size: -; D: -; V: TRBV12-1; CDR3: CASSFHRLNGDRDIYEQYF; DNA: TGTGCCAGCAGCTTTCATCGGTTAAACGGGGACAGGGACATCTACGAGCAGTACTTC
J: TRBJ2-2; size: -; D: -; V: TRBV7-2; CDR3: CASSSDGGSGELFF; DNA: TGTGCCAGCAGCTCTGACGGGGGTAGCGGGGAGCTGTTTTTT
J: TRBJ1-3; size: -; D: -; V: TRBV11-1; CDR3: CASSPTGTGNTIYF; DNA: TGTGCCAGCAGCCCGACAGGTACCGGAAACACCATATATTTT
J: TRBJ1-2; size: -; D: -; V: TRBV19; CDR3: CASSIRYAGKDGYTF; DNA: TGTGCCAGTAGTATTCGTTACGCAGGGAAAGATGGCTACACCTTC
J: TRBJ1-2; size: -; D: -; V: TRBV27; CDR3: CASSLQGHYGYTF; DNA: TGTGCCAGCAGTCTCCAGGGTCACTATGGCTACACCTTC
J: TRBJ2-2; size: -; D: -; V: TRBV18; CDR3: CASSPPRGTGELFF; DNA: TGTGCCAGCTCACCCCCCCGGGGCACCGGGGAGCTGTTTTTT
J: TRBJ2-7; size: once; D: TRBD1; V: TRBV19; CDR3: CASSIDGQGEQYF; DNA: TGTGCCAGTAGTATAGACGGACAGGGGGAGCAGTACTTC
J: TRBJ1-2; size: -; D: -; V: TRBV28; CDR3: CASTLGRGRGGYTF; DNA: TGTGCCAGCACCCTGGGCCGGGGTCGTGGTGGCTACACCTTC
J: TRBJ1-1; size: once; D: TRBD1; V: TRBV27; CDR3: CASSATGTGNTEAFF; DNA: TGTGCCAGCAGTGCGACCGGGACAGGGAACACTGAAGCTTTCTTT
J: TRBJ2-3; size: -; D: -; V: TRBV12-5; CDR3: CASGLVRGTEKDFTDTQYF; DNA: TGTGCTAGTGGTTTGGTACGCGGGACAGAGAAGGACTTTACAGATACGCAGTATTTT
J: TRBJ1-2; size: -; D: -; V: TRBV6-6; CDR3: CASSYVGSLGYGYTF; DNA: TGTGCCAGCAGTTACGTGGGGAGTCTGGGCTATGGCTACACCTTC
J: TRBJ2-7; size: -; D: TRBD2; V: TRBV28; CDR3: CASSKLAGGRYEQYF; DNA: TGTGCCAGCAGTAAGTTAGCGGGAGGGCGGTACGAGCAGTACTTC
J: TRBJ1-5; size: -; D: -; V: TRBV30; CDR3: CAWRESTTQPQHF; DNA: TGTGCCTGGAGGGAGTCCACAACTCAGCCCCAGCATTTT
J: TRBJ2-7; size: once; D: TRBD1; V: TRBV19; CDR3: CASSAWDRGLNGQYF; DNA: TGTGCCAGTAGTGCCTGGGACAGGGGGTTAAACGGGCAGTACTTC
J: TRBJ1-2; size: -; D: TRBD1; V: TRBV6-5; CDR3: CASSADRDYGYTF; DNA: TGTGCCAGCAGCGCGGACAGGGACTATGGCTACACCTTC
J: TRBJ1-3; size: few; D: -; V: TRBV11-2; CDR3: CASSPNYSGNTIYF; DNA: TGTGCCAGCAGTCCCAACTACTCTGGAAACACCATATATTTT
J: TRBJ1-2; size: -; D: TRBD1; V: TRBV6-5; CDR3: CASTQQGIRGYTF; DNA: TGTGCCAGCACCCAACAGGGGATTCGAGGCTACACCTTC
J: TRBJ2-7; size: -; D: TRBD1; V: TRBV7-9; CDR3: CASSSGTDSYEQYF; DNA: TGTGCCAGCAGCTCAGGGACAGACTCCTACGAGCAGTACTTC
J: TRBJ1-2; size: -; D: -; V: TRBV25-1; CDR3: CASSEGENYGYTF; DNA: TGTGCCAGCAGTGAAGGGGAGAACTATGGCTACACCTTC
J: TRBJ2-1; size: -; D: -; V: TRBV6-5; CDR3: CATGGRRLNEQFF; DNA: TGTGCCACCGGGGGACGCCGCCTCAATGAGCAGTTCTTC
J: TRBJ1-2; size: -; D: TRBD1; V: TRBV9; CDR3: CASSVVGQGEIGGYTF; DNA: TGTGCCAGCAGCGTAGTGGGGCAGGGGGAAATAGGGGGCTACACCTTC
J: TRBJ1-5; size: -; D: -; V: TRBV6-1; CDR3: CASSESGVGQPQHF; DNA: TGTGCCAGCAGTGAATCGGGGGTAGGTCAGCCCCAGCATTTT
J: TRBJ2-4; size: -; D: TRBD1; V: TRBV5-6; CDR3: CASSSPGQAKNIQYF; DNA: TGTGCCAGCAGCTCTCCGGGACAGGCCAAAAACATTCAGTACTTC